This TCR beta chain emerged from a study of T cell repertoires in cytomegalovirus infection. Turning to the study itself: Indicated by public TCR beta signatures were CMV infection and matching HLA type. Study-wide results and limits: The ex vivo response showed dominance by HLA-C-restricted CMV-specific TCR beta clonotypes. Based on cumulative public TCR beta family frequency, carriers of CMV plus the relevant HLA were identified.

This clonotype showed up just a few times. Its antigen is as yet unknown. TCRdb passed the reads through MiXCR, listing each CDR3 protein once. Of around 550,000 distinct CDR3 sequences in the sample, more than 20% were seen once. Trimming removed 3 bases from V and 7 bases from J; junction bases left unmatched: 9. The CDR3 covers 15 residues. Germline-derived CDR1 and CDR2 are KGHSH and LQKENI. The gene calls are TRBV18 and TRBJ2-3; 8 positions agree with TRBD1. The specimen was PBMCs. The TCR comes from a human donor in good health (CMV status not recorded). Some clones in this sample may be carry-over from other donors' samples. CDR3 sequence: CASSPPGQEVYTQYF. CDR3 coding DNA: TGTGCCAGCTCACCTCCGGGACAGGAGGTTTATACGCAGTATTTT.